The rows below give T cell receptor beta chains drawn from one sample of a study of control samples from healthy donors and cancer patients. Assay used: immunoSEQ multiplex PCR; TCRdb lists only in-frame clones, some missing. The repertoire has about 180,000 clones, roughly 89% of them found once; the top ten carry 1.1% to 1.5%. The sample taken for sequencing was blood. The receptor source for this set is a woman in her forties or fifties in good health. The CDR3 runs from the conserved cysteine through the conserved F or W. A D gene is named only where the DNA matches it firmly. Size is omitted from some rows. Given values are once, few, many or a class for expanded clones.

clone_size: .
d_call: .
v_call: TRBV28
j_call: TRBJ1-1
cdr3_nt: TGTGCCAGCAGTTCCTACACAGGGCCGAACACTGAAGCTTTCTTT
cdr3_aa: CASSSYTGPNTEAFF

clone_size: .
d_call: TRBD1
v_call: TRBV19
j_call: TRBJ1-6
cdr3_nt: TGTGCCAGTAGTGGTCGGACAGGCTATAGATGGAATTCACCCCTCCACTTT
cdr3_aa: CASSGRTGYRWNSPLHF

clone_size: .
d_call: TRBD2
v_call: TRBV5-1
j_call: TRBJ2-1
cdr3_nt: TGCGCCAGGGGGGCGGGGACTAGCGGCAATGAGCAGTTCTTC
cdr3_aa: CARGAGTSGNEQFF

clone_size: once
d_call: .
v_call: TRBV19
j_call: TRBJ1-4
cdr3_nt: TGTGCCAGTAGCTTTTCCGGGACCCAAGGAGAAAAACTGTTTTTT
cdr3_aa: CASSFSGTQGEKLFF

clone_size: .
d_call: TRBD1
v_call: TRBV14
j_call: TRBJ1-4
cdr3_nt: TGTGCCAGCAGCCCCCGGGACAGGGGGTATGAAAAACTGTTTTTT
cdr3_aa: CASSPRDRGYEKLFF

clone_size: .
d_call: .
v_call: TRBV28
j_call: TRBJ2-7
cdr3_nt: TGTGCCAGCAGTCCAGACATTGGGCCCTCACTGCGGCAGTACTTC
cdr3_aa: CASSPDIGPSLRQYF

clone_size: .
d_call: .
v_call: TRBV6-5
j_call: TRBJ1-4
cdr3_nt: TGTGCCAGCAGTTACCGTGTATCAACTAATGAAAAACTGTTTTTT
cdr3_aa: CASSYRVSTNEKLFF

clone_size: once
d_call: .
v_call: TRBV6-5
j_call: TRBJ1-5
cdr3_nt: TGTGCCAGCAGACGTACAGGGACCAATCAGCCCCAGCATTTT
cdr3_aa: CASRRTGTNQPQHF

clone_size: .
d_call: .
v_call: TRBV5-1
j_call: TRBJ2-7
cdr3_nt: TGCGCCAGCAGCCCCGGGCAGGGGGGCGAGCAGTACTTC
cdr3_aa: CASSPGQGGEQYF

clone_size: .
d_call: .
v_call: TRBV4-3
j_call: TRBJ2-1
cdr3_nt: TGCGCCAGCAGCCAAGATCTGGACTATCCTTACAATGAGCAGTTCTTC
cdr3_aa: CASSQDLDYPYNEQFF

clone_size: few
d_call: .
v_call: TRBV19
j_call: TRBJ2-7
cdr3_nt: TGTGCCAGTAGTATGAGCGGATCTATCTACGAGCAGTACTTC
cdr3_aa: CASSMSGSIYEQYF

clone_size: once
d_call: .
v_call: TRBV30
j_call: TRBJ1-2
cdr3_nt: TGTGCCTGGAGTGTAAAGGGCGGGACTCTTGGCTACACCTTC
cdr3_aa: CAWSVKGGTLGYTF

clone_size: .
d_call: TRBD1
v_call: TRBV6-5
j_call: TRBJ2-1
cdr3_nt: TGTGCCAGCAGTTACCCGTATGGACAGGGTTCAGGGGAGCAGTTCTTC
cdr3_aa: CASSYPYGQGSGEQFF

clone_size: once
d_call: .
v_call: TRBV5-1
j_call: TRBJ1-2
cdr3_nt: TGCGCCAGCAGCTTGGACTATGGCTACACCTTC
cdr3_aa: CASSLDYGYTF

clone_size: once
d_call: .
v_call: TRBV7-6
j_call: TRBJ2-2
cdr3_nt: TGTGCCAGCAGCTTGGGATACACCGGGGAGCTGTTTTTT
cdr3_aa: CASSLGYTGELFF

clone_size: .
d_call: .
v_call: TRBV6-1
j_call: TRBJ1-6
cdr3_nt: TGTGCCAGCAGTGAAGTGAACATAACCCCCCTCCACTTT
cdr3_aa: CASSEVNITPLHF

clone_size: few
d_call: .
v_call: TRBV27
j_call: TRBJ1-5
cdr3_nt: TGTGCCAGCAGTTTTGTAGGGGGGAGTCAGCCCCAGCATTTT
cdr3_aa: CASSFVGGSQPQHF

clone_size: once
d_call: .
v_call: TRBV4-3
j_call: TRBJ2-7
cdr3_nt: TGCGCCAGCAGCCAGGATCGACGGGGATTTGAGCAGTACTTC
cdr3_aa: CASSQDRRGFEQYF

clone_size: .
d_call: TRBD1
v_call: TRBV5-4
j_call: TRBJ1-1
cdr3_nt: TGTGCCAGCAGCCGGAATACAGGGGGCGTTAAGAACACTGAAGCTTTCTTT
cdr3_aa: CASSRNTGGVKNTEAFF

clone_size: .
d_call: TRBD2
v_call: TRBV5-1
j_call: TRBJ2-5
cdr3_nt: TGCGCCAGCAGCTTGTCGCCTAGCGGGGGCGGACGACAAGAGACCCAGTACTTC
cdr3_aa: CASSLSPSGGGRQETQYF

clone_size: .
d_call: TRBD1
v_call: TRBV5-1
j_call: TRBJ1-5
cdr3_nt: TGCGCCAGCAGCTTGGGCAGGGGGAAAAATCAGCCCCAGCATTTT
cdr3_aa: CASSLGRGKNQPQHF

clone_size: .
d_call: .
v_call: TRBV9
j_call: TRBJ1-2
cdr3_nt: TGTGCCAGCACCTTGGACACAGCTAACTATGGCTACACCTTC
cdr3_aa: CASTLDTANYGYTF

clone_size: .
d_call: .
v_call: TRBV9
j_call: TRBJ2-3
cdr3_nt: TGTGCCAGCAGCCCCTCCCCTTTGGGTAACGGAGATACGCAGTATTTT
cdr3_aa: CASSPSPLGNGDTQYF

clone_size: .
d_call: TRBD2
v_call: TRBV13
j_call: TRBJ2-7
cdr3_nt: TGTGCCAGCAGCCAGGGACTAGCCTTCAACGAGCAGTACTTC
cdr3_aa: CASSQGLAFNEQYF

clone_size: .
d_call: TRBD2
v_call: TRBV6-5
j_call: TRBJ2-1
cdr3_nt: TGTGCCAGCAGTTACTTGTGGGAGGGAGGTGAGCAGTTCTTC
cdr3_aa: CASSYLWEGGEQFF

clone_size: .
d_call: .
v_call: TRBV19
j_call: TRBJ1-4
cdr3_nt: TGTGCCAGTAGTACACGTGCAACTAATGAAAAACTGTTTTTT
cdr3_aa: CASSTRATNEKLFF

clone_size: .
d_call: .
v_call: TRBV28
j_call: TRBJ1-1
cdr3_nt: TGTGCCAGTGGACGTGGGTACACTGAAGCTTTCTTT
cdr3_aa: CASGRGYTEAFF

clone_size: .
d_call: .
v_call: TRBV28
j_call: TRBJ1-1
cdr3_nt: TGTGCCGCAGCTGCAGGGGTGCTGAACACTGAAGCTTTCTTT
cdr3_aa: CAAAAGVLNTEAFF

clone_size: .
d_call: TRBD2
v_call: TRBV5-6
j_call: TRBJ2-5
cdr3_nt: TGTGCCAGCCTGAAGCGGGGGGGGCGTGAGACCCAGTACTTC
cdr3_aa: CASLKRGGRETQYF

clone_size: .
d_call: .
v_call: TRBV7-8
j_call: TRBJ2-5
cdr3_nt: TGTGCCAGCAGCTTACAAGAGACCCAGTACTTC
cdr3_aa: CASSLQETQYF

clone_size: .
d_call: TRBD1
v_call: TRBV7-7
j_call: TRBJ2-7
cdr3_nt: TGTGCCAGCAGCCTCCGGACAGGGAGCTCCTACGAGCAGTACTTC
cdr3_aa: CASSLRTGSSYEQYF

clone_size: .
d_call: TRBD2
v_call: TRBV6-2/TRBV6-3
j_call: TRBJ2-7
cdr3_nt: TGTGCCAGCACCCCCGGCGGGGGTTCGTACGAGCAGTACTTC
cdr3_aa: CASTPGGGSYEQYF

clone_size: .
d_call: TRBD2
v_call: TRBV7-3
j_call: TRBJ2-7
cdr3_nt: TGTGCCAGCAGCCCCGGGAGGCCGTCCTACGAGCAGTACTTC
cdr3_aa: CASSPGRPSYEQYF

clone_size: .
d_call: .
v_call: TRBV6-6
j_call: TRBJ1-2
cdr3_nt: TGTGCCAGCAGTTTAGCACAGCTCTATGGCTACACCTTC
cdr3_aa: CASSLAQLYGYTF

clone_size: once
d_call: .
v_call: TRBV7-9
j_call: TRBJ2-5
cdr3_nt: TGTGCCAGCAGCTTATTAGATAGGTTGGGGGCTCTGTTCCAAGAGACCCAGTACTTC
cdr3_aa: CASSLLDRLGALFQETQYF